A selection of T cell receptor beta chains follows, all from one sample in a study of T cells in localized non-small cell lung cancer. Measured with immunoSEQ multiplex PCR; TCRdb has only the in-frame clones, and not every one. In the table there are 1,500 to 2,000 clones, roughly a quarter of which are singletons. The source material was normal lung tissue next to the tumor, sampled before any cancer treatment. These receptor sequences come from a male donor aged 60 or over with stage II lung adenocarcinoma. The CDR3 runs from the conserved cysteine through the conserved F or W. The D gene is left open where the match is weak. Only some rows state a clone size, as once, few, many or a class for expanded clones.

D	V	size	J	CDR3	DNA
TRBD2	TRBV29-1	NA	TRBJ2-1	CSVATSGYNEQFF	TGCAGCGTTGCGACTAGCGGGTACAATGAGCAGTTCTTC
TRBD2	TRBV11-3	NA	TRBJ2-1	CASSLDGTSGYYNEQFF	TGTGCCAGCAGCTTAGACGGGACTAGCGGGTACTACAATGAGCAGTTCTTC
NA	TRBV5-1	NA	TRBJ1-1	CASSPSGGNTEAFF	TGCGCCAGCAGCCCCTCGGGGGGAAACACTGAAGCTTTCTTT
NA	TRBV16	NA	TRBJ2-3	CASSQSRGDTQYF	TGTGCCAGCAGCCAATCCCGTGGGGATACGCAGTATTTT
NA	TRBV11-3	few	TRBJ1-3	CASSSDGGSGNTIYF	TGTGCCAGCAGCTCGGACGGGGGCTCTGGAAACACCATATATTTT
NA	TRBV30	few	TRBJ2-1	CAWSVGQVFGNEQFF	TGTGCCTGGAGTGTCGGGCAGGTGTTCGGCAATGAGCAGTTCTTC
NA	TRBV30	NA	TRBJ1-5	CAWSGQNQPQHF	TGTGCCTGGAGTGGCCAGAATCAGCCCCAGCATTTT